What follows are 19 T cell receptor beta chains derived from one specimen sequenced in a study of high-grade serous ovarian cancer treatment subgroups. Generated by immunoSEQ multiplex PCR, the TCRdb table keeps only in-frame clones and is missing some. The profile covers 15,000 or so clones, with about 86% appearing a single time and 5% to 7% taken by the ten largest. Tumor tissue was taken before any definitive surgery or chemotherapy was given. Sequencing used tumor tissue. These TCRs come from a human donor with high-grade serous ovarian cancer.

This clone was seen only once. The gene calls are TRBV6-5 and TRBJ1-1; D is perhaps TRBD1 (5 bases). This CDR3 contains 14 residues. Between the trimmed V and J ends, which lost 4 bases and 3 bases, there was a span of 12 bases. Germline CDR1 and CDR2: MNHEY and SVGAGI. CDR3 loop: CASSLGRADTEAFF. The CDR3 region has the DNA TGTGCCAGCAGTTTAGGCAGGGCGGACACTGAAGCTTTCTTT.

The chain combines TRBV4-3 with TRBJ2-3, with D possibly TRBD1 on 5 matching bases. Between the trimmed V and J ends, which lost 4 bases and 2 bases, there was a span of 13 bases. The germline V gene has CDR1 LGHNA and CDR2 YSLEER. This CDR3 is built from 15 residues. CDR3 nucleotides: TGCGCCAGCAGCCTCGCGTTAGGGGCCACAGATACGCAGTATTTT. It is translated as CASSLALGATDTQYF.

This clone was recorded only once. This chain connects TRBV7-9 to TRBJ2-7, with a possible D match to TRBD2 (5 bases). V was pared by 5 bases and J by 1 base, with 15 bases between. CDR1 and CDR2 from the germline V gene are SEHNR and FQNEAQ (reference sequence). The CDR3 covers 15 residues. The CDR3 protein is CASSLTLEPSYEQYF. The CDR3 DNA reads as TGTGCCAGCAGCCTGACACTAGAGCCTTCCTACGAGCAGTACTTC.

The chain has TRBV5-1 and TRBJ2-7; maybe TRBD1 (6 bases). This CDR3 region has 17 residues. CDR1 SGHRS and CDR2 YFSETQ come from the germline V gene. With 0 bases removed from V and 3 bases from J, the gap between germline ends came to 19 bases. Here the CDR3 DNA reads TGCGCCAGCAGCTTGGGAGGGGGAGCAGGTATCCTCTACGAGCAGTACTTC. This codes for CASSLGGGAGILYEQYF.

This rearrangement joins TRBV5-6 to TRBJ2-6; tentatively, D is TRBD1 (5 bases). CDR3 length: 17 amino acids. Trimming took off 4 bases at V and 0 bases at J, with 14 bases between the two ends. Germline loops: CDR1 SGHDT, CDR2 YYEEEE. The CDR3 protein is CASSQEGDYSGANVLTF. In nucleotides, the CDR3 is TGTGCCAGCAGCCAGGAAGGGGATTACTCTGGGGCCAACGTCCTGACTTTC.

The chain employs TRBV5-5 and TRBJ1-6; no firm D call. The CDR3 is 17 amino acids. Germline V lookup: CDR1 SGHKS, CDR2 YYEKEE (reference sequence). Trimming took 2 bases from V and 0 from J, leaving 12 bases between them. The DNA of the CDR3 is TGTGCCAGCAGCTTCCGGGGTCAAGGCTCCTATAATTCACCCCTCCACTTT. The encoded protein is CASSFRGQGSYNSPLHF.

CDR3 loop: CASRRGHSYEQYF. The CDR3 bases are TGTGCCAGCAGGAGGGGCCACTCCTACGAGCAGTACTTC. The chain carries TRBV27 and TRBJ2-7; D is perhaps TRBD1 or TRBD2 (5 bases each). V dropped 6 bases and J dropped 0 bases, with 9 bases sitting between them. Looked up from germline, CDR1 is MNHEY and CDR2 is SMNVEV (reference sequence). There are 13 residues in the CDR3.

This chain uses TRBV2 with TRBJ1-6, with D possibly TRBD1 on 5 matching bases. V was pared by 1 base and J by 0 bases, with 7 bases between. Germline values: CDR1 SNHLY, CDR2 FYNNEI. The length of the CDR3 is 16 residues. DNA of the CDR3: TGTGCCAGCAGTGAAGAGGGGAGCTCCTATAATTCACCCCTCCACTTT. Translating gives CASSEEGSSYNSPLHF.

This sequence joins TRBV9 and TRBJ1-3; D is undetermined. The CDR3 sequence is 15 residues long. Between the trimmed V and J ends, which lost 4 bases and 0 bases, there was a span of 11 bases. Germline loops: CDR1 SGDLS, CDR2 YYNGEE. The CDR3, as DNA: TGTGCCAGCAGCTCCCAAGGGAGCTCTGGAAACACCATATATTTT. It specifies CASSSQGSSGNTIYF.

The CDR3 region is CASSLTGTYYGYTF. CDR3 DNA sequence: TGCGCCAGCAGCTTGACAGGGACCTACTATGGCTACACCTTC. V and J are TRBV5-1 and TRBJ1-2, with a tentative D call TRBD1 (6 bases). The CDR3 length is 14 residues. Germline CDR1 is SGHRS and CDR2 is YFSETQ. Trimming stripped 1 base from V and 3 bases from J, with 10 bases between.

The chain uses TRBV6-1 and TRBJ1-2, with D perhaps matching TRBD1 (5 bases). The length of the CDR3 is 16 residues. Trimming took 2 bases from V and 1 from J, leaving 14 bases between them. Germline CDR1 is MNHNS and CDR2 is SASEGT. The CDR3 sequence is CASSERGGTVNYGYTF. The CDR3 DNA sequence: TGTGCCAGCAGTGAACGGGGGGGGACTGTTAACTATGGCTACACCTTC.

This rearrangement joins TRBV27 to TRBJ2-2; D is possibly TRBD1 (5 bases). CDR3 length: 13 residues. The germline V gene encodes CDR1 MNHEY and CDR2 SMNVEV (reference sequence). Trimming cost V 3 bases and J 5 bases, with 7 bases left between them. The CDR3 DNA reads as TGTGCCAGCAGTTTCCAGGGAACCGGGGAGCTGTTTTTT. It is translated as CASSFQGTGELFF.

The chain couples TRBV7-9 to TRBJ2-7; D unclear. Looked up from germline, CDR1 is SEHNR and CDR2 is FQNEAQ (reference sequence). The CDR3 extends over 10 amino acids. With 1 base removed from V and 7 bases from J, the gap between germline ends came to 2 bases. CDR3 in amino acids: CASSLGEQYF. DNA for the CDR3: TGTGCCAGCAGCTTAGGAGAGCAGTACTTC.

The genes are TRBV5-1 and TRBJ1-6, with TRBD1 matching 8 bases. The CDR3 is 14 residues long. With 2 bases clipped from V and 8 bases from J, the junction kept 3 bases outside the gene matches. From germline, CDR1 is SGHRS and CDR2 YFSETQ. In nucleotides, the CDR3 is TGCGCCAGCAGCTTCACAGGGGGAGATTCACCCCTCCACTTT. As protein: CASSFTGGDSPLHF. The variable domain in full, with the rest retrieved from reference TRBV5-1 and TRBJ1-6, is KAGVTQTPRYLIKTRGQQVTLSCSPISGHRSVSWYQQTPGQGLQFLFEYFSETQRNKGNFPGRFSGRQFSNSRSEMNVSTLELGDSALYLCASSFTGGDSPLHFGNGTRLTVT.

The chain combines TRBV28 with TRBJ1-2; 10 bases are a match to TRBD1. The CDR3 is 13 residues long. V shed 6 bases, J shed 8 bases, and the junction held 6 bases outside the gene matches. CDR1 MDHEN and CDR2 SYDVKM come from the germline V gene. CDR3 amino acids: CASRRQGARGYTF. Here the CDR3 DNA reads TGTGCCAGCAGAAGACAGGGGGCGAGAGGCTACACCTTC.

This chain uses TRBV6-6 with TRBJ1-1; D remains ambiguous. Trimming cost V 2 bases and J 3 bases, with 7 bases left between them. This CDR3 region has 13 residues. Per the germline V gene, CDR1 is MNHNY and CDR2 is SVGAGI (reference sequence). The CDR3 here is CASSYGRDTEAFF. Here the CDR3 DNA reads TGTGCCAGCAGTTACGGTAGGGACACTGAAGCTTTCTTT.

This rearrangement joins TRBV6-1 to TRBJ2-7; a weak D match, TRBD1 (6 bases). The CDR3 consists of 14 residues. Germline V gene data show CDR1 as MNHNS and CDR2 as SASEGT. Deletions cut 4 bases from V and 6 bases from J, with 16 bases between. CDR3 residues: CASSVWDIPLEQYF. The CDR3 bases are TGTGCCAGCAGTGTATGGGACATCCCCCTCGAGCAGTACTTC.

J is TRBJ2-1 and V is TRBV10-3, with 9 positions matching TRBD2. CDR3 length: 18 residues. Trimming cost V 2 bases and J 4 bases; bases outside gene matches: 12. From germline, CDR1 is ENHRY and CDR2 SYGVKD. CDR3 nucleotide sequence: TGTGCCATCAGTGAGCCAAGATTGTCTAGCGGGGCGTACAATGAGCAGTTCTTC. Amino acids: CAISEPRLSSGAYNEQFF.

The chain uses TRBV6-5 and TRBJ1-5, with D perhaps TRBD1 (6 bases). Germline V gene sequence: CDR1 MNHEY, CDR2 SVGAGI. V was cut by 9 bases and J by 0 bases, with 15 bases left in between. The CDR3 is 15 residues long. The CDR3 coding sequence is TGTGCCAGAATGGACAGTCCTACTAGCAATCAGCCCCAGCATTTT. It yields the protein CARMDSPTSNQPQHF.